The clone carrying this T cell receptor (beta chain) occurred many times. The target antigen is unknown. This CDR3 comprises 13 residues. Germline-derived CDR1 and CDR2 are SGHTA and FQGNSA. The V gene end was trimmed by 5 bases and the J gene end by 6 bases; junction bases not matched to a gene: 6. The sample originates from a study of T cell repertoires in cytomegalovirus infection. Study-level background: Indications of both CMV infection and matching HLA type were provided by public TCR beta signatures.

A single record per CDR3 protein comes from TCRdb applying MiXCR to the reads. The sample includes some 940,000 distinct CDR3 sequences, roughly 30% seen only once; the top ten take about an eighth. Sequencing used cultured CD8+ T cells from PBMCs, obtained from culture after CMV antigen stimulation. This chain uses TRBV7-2 with TRBJ1-2, with 7 nucleotides matching TRBD1. This clonotype was obtained from a human donor in good health (CMV status not recorded). Some clones in this sample may be carry-over from other donors' samples. CDR3 sequence (DNA): TGTGCCAGCAGCCGCCGGGACAGAGATGGCTACACCTTC. Protein product: CASSRRDRDGYTF.